This T cell receptor beta chain is drawn from a study of a mutant IDH1 vaccine in newly diagnosed glioma. The CDR3 loop spans 18 amino acids. Germline lookup yields CDR1 SGHVS and CDR2 FQNEAQ. V shed 5 bases and J 0 bases; nucleotides not matched to a gene: 14. The repertoire was sequenced with immunoSEQ multiplex PCR; TCRdb's copy has only in-frame clones and lacks some. Of nearly 70,000 clones in the sample, around 79% were seen once. The sample's time point: baseline, week 1 (first vaccination visit). Treatment defined: pre-vaccination baseline after standard-of-care therapy. The material was PBMCs, obtained from a glioma patient treated with radiotherapy, temozolomide or both. The rearrangement uses TRBV7-8 and TRBJ2-7; 9 bases line up with TRBD2. The sequence came from a man aged 50 or older with glioma. The CDR3 reads CASSRQGAGGLSSYEQYF. The CDR3 DNA follows: TGTGCCAGCAGCCGCCAAGGAGCGGGGGGTCTTTCCTCCTACGAGCAGTACTTC.